Presented here are 3 T cell receptor beta chains from one specimen sequenced in a study of T cell repertoires in cytomegalovirus infection. TCRdb reanalysed the reads using MiXCR and keeps one entry per CDR3 protein. The table records under 800,000 distinct CDR3 sequences, roughly a quarter of them present only once. The sequencing sample was made of CD8+ T cells from PBMCs. The receptors were sampled from a human donor in good health (CMV status not recorded). Some clones in this sample may be carry-over from other donors' samples.

There are many counts of this clonotype. The chain combines TRBV7-2 with TRBJ2-3; D not certain. CDR1 and CDR2 from the germline V gene are SGHTA and FQGNSA. This CDR3 comprises 14 residues. The germline V and J ends were trimmed by 2 bases and 4 bases, with 10 bases remaining between them. The CDR3 spells CASSLNPWSDTQYF. The CDR3 coding sequence is TGTGCCAGCAGCTTAAATCCCTGGTCAGATACGCAGTATTTT. The full variable domain, its missing parts supplied by reference TRBV7-2 and TRBJ2-3, is GAGVSQSPSNKVTEKGKDVELRCDPISGHTALYWYRQSLGQGLEFLIYFQGNSAPDKSGLPSDRFSAERTGGSVSTLTIQRTQQEDSAVYLCASSLNPWSDTQYFGPGTRLTVL.

The chain links TRBV23-1 to TRBJ2-3, with TRBD2 matching 8 bases. TRBV23-1 is classed as an ORF, of uncertain function. V gave up 3 bases and J gave up 0 bases; unmatched junction bases: 5. The length of the CDR3 is 16 residues. The chain's CDR3 is CASSQPGLASTDTQYF. The CDR3 coding sequence is TGCGCCAGCAGTCAGCCTGGACTAGCTAGCACAGATACGCAGTATTTT.

This clonotype was recorded at least ten times. V is TRBV7-9 and J is TRBJ1-2; the match to TRBD1 covers 8 bases. Germline loops: CDR1 SEHNR, CDR2 FQNEAQ (reference sequence). The CDR3 covers 14 residues. J lost 6 bases, V lost 5 bases, and 8 bases had no gene match. CDR3 bases: TGTGCCAGCAGCCTCGGACAGGGAACAGATGGCTACACCTTC. It codes for CASSLGQGTDGYTF.